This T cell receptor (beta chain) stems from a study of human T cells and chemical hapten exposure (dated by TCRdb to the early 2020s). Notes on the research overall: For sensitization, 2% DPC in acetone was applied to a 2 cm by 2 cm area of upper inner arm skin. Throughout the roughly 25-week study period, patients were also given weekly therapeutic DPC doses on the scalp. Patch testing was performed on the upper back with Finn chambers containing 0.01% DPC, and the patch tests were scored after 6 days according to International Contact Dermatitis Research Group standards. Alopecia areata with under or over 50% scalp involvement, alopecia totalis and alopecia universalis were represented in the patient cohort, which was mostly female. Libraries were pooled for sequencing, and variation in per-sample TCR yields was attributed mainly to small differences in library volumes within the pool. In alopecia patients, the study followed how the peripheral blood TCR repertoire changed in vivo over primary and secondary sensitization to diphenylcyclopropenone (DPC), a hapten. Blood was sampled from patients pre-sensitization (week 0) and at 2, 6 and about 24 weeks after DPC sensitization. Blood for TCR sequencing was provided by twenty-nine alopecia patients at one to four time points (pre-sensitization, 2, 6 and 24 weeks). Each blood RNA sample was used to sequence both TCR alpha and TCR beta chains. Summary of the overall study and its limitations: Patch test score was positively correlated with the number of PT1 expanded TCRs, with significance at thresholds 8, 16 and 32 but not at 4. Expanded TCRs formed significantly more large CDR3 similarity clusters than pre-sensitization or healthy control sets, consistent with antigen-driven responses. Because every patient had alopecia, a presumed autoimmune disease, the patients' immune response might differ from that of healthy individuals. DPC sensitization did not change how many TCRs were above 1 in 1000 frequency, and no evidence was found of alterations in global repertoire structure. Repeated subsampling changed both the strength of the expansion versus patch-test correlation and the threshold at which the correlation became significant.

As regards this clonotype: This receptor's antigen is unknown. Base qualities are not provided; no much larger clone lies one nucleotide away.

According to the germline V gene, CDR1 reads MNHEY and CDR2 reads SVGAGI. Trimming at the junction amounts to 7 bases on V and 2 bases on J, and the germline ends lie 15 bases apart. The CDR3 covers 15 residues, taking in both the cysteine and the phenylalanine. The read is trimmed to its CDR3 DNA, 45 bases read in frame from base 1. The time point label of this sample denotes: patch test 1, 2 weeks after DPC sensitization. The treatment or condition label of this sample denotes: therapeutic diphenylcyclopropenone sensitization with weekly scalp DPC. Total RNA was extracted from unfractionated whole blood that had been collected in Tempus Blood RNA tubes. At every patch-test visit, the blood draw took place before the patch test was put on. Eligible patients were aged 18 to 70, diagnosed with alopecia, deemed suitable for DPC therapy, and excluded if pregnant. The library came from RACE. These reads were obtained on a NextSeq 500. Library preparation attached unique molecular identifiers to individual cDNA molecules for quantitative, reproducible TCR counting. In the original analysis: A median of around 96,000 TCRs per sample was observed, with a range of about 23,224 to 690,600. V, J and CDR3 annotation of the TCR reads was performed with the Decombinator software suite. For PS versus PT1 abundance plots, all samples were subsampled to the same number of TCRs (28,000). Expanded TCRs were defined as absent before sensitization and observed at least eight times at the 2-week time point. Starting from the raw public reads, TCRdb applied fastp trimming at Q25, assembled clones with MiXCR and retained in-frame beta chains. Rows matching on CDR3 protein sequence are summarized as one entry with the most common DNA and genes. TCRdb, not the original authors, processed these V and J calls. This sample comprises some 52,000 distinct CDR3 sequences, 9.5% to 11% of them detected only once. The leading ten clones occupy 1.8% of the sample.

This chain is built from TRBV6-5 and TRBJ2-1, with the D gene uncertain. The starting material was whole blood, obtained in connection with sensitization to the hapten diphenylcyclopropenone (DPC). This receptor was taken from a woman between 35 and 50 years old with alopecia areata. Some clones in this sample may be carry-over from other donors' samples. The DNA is TGTGCCAGCATCCAGTCCCCTAGTACCTACAATGAGCAGTTCTTC. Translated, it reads CASIQSPSTYNEQFF.